The 3 T cell receptor delta chains presented below share a single source sample, sequenced in a study of gamma-delta chains in newborns, infants, children. TCRdb redid clone calling on the reads using CATT. The sample includes 6,100 or so delta-chain clones, approximately 1.9% of them seen just once. Input material: blood. These receptors originate from a child who was a newborn, infant or young child, either healthy, febrile or measles-vaccinated (not recorded which).

This clone was observed a handful of times. With only one base between it and a far larger clone, this is likely a read error. The V call is TRDV2, the J call TRDJ3; 8 bases line up with TRDD3. The CDR3 loop spans 22 amino acids. Looked up from germline, CDR1 is GEAIGNYY and CDR2 is EKD. The CDR3 region has the DNA TGTGCCCGTGACACCCCAGAAGGCGGGATACGCGCCCTCTCCTGGGACACCCGACAGATGTTTTTC. Encoded protein: CARDTPEGGIRALSWDTRQMFF.

In the case of this clone: Since a far larger clone is one base different, this is likely a read error. This same CDR3 is encoded by further DNA sequences in the sample. V is TRDV2 and J is TRDJ3; TRDD3 matches 8 bases. Germline V gene sequence: CDR1 GEAIGNYY, CDR2 EKD. This CDR3 has 18 residues. DNA for the CDR3: TGTGCCTGTGACACCGGCTGGGGGAGCTCCTGGGACACTCGACAGATGTTTTTC. Its translation is CACDTGWGSSWDTRQMFF.

Concerning this clone itself: Possible read error: a much larger clone is one base away. The chain carries TRDV1 and TRDJ1; the match to TRDD3 covers 11 bases. Germline CDR1 is TSWWSYY and CDR2 is QGS. Trimming removed 2 bases from V and 0 bases from J; junction bases left unmatched: 17. This CDR3 spans 21 amino acids. This CDR3 is CALGEFIPDPGGYQYTDKLIF. The CDR3 DNA follows: TGTGCTCTTGGGGAATTCATTCCCGACCCTGGGGGATACCAGTACACCGATAAACTCATCTTT.